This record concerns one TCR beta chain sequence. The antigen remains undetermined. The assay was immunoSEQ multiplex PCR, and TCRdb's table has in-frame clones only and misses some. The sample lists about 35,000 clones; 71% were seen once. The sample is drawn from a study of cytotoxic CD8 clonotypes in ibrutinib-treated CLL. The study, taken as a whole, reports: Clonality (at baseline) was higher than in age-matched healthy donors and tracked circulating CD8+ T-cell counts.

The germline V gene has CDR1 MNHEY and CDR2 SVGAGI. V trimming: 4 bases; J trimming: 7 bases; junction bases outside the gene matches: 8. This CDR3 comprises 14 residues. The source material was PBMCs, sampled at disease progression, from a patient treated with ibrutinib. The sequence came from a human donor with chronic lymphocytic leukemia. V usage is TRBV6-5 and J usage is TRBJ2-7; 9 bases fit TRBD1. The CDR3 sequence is CASSSGQGVGEQYF. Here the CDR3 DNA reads TGTGCCAGCAGTTCGGGACAGGGTGTTGGGGAGCAGTACTTC.